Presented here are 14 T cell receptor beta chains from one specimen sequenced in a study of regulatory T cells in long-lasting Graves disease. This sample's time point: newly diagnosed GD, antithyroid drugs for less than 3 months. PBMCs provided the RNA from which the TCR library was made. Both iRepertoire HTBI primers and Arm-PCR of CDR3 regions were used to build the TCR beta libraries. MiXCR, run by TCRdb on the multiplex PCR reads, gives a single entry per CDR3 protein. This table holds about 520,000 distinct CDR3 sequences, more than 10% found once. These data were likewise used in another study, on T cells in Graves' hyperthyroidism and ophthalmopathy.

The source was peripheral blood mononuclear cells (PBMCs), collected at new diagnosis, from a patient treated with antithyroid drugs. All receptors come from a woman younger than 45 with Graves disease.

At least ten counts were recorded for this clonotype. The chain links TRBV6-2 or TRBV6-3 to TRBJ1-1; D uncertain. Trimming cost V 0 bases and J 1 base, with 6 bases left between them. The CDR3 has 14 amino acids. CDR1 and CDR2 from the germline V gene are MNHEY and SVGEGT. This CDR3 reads CASSYSAGNTEAFF. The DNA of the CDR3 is TGTGCCAGCAGTTACTCAGCAGGGAACACTGAAGCTTTCTTT.

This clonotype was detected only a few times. CDR3 in DNA: TGTGCCAGCAGCGTAGGCAGGGACCCCTTAGAAAACATTCAGTACTTC. This encodes CASSVGRDPLENIQYF. The chain recombines TRBV9 with TRBJ2-4; D is tentatively TRBD1 or TRBD2 (5 bases each). Germline lookup yields CDR1 SGDLS and CDR2 YYNGEE. Between the trimmed V and J ends, which lost 0 bases and 5 bases, there was a span of 15 bases. CDR3 length: 16 amino acids.

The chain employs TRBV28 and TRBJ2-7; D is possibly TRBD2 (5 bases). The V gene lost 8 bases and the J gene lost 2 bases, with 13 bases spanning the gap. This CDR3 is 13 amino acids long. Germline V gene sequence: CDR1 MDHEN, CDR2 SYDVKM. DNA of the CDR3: TGTGCCAGCTCGAGCGGCCCCCCCTACGAGCAGTACTTC. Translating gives CASSSGPPYEQYF. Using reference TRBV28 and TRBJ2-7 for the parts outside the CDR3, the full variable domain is DVKVTQSSRYLVKRTGEKVFLECVQDMDHENMFWYRQDPGLGLRLIYFSYDVKMKEKGDIPEGYSVSREKKERFSLILESASTNQTSMYLCASSSGPPYEQYFGPGTRLTVT.

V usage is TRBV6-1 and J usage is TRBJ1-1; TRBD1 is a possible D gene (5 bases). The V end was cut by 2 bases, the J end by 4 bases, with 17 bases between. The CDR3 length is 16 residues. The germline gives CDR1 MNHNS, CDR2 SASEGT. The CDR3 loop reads CASSELGAPRGTEAFF. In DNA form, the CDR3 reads TGTGCCAGCAGTGAACTAGGGGCCCCAAGGGGCACTGAAGCTTTCTTT.

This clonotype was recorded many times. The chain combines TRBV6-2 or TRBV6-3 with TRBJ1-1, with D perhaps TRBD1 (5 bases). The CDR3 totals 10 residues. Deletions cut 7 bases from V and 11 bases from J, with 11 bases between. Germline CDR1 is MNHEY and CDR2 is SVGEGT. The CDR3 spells CASKVGAAFF. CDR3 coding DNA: TGTGCCAGCAAAGTAGGGGCGGCTTTCTTT.

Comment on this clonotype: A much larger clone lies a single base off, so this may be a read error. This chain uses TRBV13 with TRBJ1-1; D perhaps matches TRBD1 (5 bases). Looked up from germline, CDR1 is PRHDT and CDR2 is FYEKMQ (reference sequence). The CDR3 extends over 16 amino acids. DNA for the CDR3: TGTGCCAACAGCGGAGAAGGACTGGGGGTAAGCACTGAAGCTTTCTTT. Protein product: CANSGEGLGVSTEAFF.

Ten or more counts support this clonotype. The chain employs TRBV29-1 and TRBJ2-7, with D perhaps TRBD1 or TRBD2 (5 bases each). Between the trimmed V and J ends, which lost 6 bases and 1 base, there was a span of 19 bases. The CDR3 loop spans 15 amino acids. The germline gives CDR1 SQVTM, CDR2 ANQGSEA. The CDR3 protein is CSVLGTATASYEQYF. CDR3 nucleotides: TGCAGCGTCCTCGGGACCGCCACTGCGTCCTACGAGCAGTACTTC.

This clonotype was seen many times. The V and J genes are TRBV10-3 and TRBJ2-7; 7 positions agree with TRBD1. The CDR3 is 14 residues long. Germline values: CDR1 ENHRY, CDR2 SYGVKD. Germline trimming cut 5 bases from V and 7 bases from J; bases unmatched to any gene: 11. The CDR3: CAISSTGSKREQYF. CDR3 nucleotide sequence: TGTGCCATCAGTTCGACAGGGTCGAAAAGGGAGCAGTACTTC.

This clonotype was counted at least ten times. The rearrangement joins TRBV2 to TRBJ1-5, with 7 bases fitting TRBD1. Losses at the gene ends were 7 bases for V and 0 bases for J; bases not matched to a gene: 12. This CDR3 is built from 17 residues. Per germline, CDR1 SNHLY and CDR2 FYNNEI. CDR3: CASKWAGDSNSNQPQHF. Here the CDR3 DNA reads TGTGCCAGCAAGTGGGCCGGGGACAGTAATAGCAATCAGCCCCAGCATTTT.

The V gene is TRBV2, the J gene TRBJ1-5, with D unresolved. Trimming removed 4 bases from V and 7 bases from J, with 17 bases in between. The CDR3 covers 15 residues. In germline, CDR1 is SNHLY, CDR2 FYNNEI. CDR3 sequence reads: CASSATGGEAQPQHF. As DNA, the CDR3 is TGTGCCAGCAGTGCTACCGGCGGGGAGGCACAGCCCCAGCATTTT.

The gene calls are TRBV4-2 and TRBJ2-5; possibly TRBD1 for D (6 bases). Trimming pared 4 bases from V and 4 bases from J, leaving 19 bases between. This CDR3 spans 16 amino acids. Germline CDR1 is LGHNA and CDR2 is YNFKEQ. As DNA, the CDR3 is TGTGCCAGCAGCCTATCTGGGGGCCGTGGGGCAGAGACCCAGTACTTC. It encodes CASSLSGGRGAETQYF.

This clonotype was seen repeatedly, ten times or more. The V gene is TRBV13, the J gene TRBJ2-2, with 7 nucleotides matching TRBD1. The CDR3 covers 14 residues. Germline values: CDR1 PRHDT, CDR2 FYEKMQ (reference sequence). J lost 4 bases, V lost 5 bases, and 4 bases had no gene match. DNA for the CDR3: TGTGCCAGCAGCCAATACAGGGGCACCGGGGAGCTGTTTTTT. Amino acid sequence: CASSQYRGTGELFF.

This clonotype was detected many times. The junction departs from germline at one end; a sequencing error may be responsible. Written as DNA, the CDR3 is TGTGCCAGCAGTTTAGCCGACAGGGGTGGTGAGCAGTCCTTC. As protein: CASSLADRGGEQSF. This chain connects TRBV27 to TRBJ2-1, with 8 bases fitting TRBD1. Germline V gene data show CDR1 as MNHEY and CDR2 as SMNVEV (reference sequence). This CDR3 contains 14 residues.

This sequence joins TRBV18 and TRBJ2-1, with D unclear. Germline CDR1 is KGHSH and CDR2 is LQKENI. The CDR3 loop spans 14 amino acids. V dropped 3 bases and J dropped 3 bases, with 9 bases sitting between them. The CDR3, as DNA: TGTGCCAGCTCACCTGGCTTTAACTACAATGAGCAGTTCTTC. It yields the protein CASSPGFNYNEQFF. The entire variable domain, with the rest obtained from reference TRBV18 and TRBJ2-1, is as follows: NAGVMQNPRHLVRRRGQEARLRCSPMKGHSHVYWYRQLPEEGLKFMVYLQKENIIDESGMPKERFSAEFPKEGPSILRIQQVVRGDSAAYFCASSPGFNYNEQFFGPGTRLTVL.